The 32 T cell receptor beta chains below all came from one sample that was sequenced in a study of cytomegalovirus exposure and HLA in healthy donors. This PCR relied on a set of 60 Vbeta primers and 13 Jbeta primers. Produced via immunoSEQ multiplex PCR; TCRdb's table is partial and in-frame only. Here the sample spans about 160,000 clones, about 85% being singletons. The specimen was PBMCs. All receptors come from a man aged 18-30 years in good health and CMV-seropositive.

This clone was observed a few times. CDR3 coding DNA: TGCGCCAGCAGCTCCGGCGGAACTGGAAACACCATATATTTT. This gives the protein CASSSGGTGNTIYF. The chain combines TRBV5-1 with TRBJ1-3; D is unclear. The CDR3 sequence is 14 residues long. CDR1 is SGHRS and CDR2 is YFSETQ in the germline V gene. V shed 3 bases and J shed 2 bases, with 9 bases lying between them.

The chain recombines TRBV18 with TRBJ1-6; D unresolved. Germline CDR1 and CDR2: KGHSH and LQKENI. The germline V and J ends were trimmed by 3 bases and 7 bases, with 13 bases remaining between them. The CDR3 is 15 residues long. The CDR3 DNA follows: TGTGCCAGCTCACCTCCCGGGTCCCTCAATTCACCCCTCCACTTT. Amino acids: CASSPPGSLNSPLHF.

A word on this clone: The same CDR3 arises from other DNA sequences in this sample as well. This CDR3 is CASSERTSSSNQPQHF. CDR3 sequence (DNA): TGTGCCAGCAGTGAAAGGACATCTAGTAGCAATCAGCCCCAGCATTTT. The chain combines TRBV6-1 with TRBJ1-5; D is possibly TRBD1 (5 bases). The CDR3 length is 16 residues. The germline V gene encodes CDR1 MNHNS and CDR2 SASEGT. Trimming stripped 2 bases from V and 0 bases from J, with 11 bases between.

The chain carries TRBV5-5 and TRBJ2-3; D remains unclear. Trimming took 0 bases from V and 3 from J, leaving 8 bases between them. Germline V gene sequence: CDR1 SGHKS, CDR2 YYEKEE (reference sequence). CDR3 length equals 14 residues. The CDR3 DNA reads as TGTGCCAGCAGCTTGGCGCTACGGACAGATACGCAGTATTTT. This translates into CASSLALRTDTQYF.

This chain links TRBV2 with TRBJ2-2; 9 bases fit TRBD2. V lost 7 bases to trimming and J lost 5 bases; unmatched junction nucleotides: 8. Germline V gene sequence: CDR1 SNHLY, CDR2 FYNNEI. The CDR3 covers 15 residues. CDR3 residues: CASNPRSGGTGELFF. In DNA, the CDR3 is TGTGCCAGCAACCCCCGCAGCGGGGGGACCGGGGAGCTGTTTTTT.

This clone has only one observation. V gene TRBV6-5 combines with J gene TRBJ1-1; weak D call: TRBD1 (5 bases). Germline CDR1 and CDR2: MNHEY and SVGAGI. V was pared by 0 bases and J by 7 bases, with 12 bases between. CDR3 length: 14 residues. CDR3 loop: CASSYSGREFEAFF. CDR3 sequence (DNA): TGTGCCAGCAGTTACTCGGGACGGGAGTTTGAAGCTTTCTTT.

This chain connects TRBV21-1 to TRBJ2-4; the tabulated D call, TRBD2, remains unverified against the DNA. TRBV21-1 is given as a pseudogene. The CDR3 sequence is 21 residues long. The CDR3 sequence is CASSKGDSGGKAFEAKNIQYF. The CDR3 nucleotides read TGTGCCAGCAGCAAAGGGGATAGCGGGGGCAAGGCCTTTGAGGCCAAAAACATTCAGTACTTC.

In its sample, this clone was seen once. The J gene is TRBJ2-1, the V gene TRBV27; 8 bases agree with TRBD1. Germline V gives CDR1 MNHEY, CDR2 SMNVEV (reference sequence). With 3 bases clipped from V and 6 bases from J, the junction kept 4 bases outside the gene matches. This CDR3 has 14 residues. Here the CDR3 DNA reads TGTGCCAGCAGTTTCCTAGACAGGGGCAATGAGCAGTTCTTC. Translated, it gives CASSFLDRGNEQFF.

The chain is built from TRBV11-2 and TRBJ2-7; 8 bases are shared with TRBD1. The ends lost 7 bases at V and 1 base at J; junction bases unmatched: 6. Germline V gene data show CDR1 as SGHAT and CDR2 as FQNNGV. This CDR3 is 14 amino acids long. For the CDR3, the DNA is TGTGCCAGCAAAATTCAGGGGGCGTCCTACGAGCAGTACTTC. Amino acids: CASKIQGASYEQYF.

CDR3 bases: TGTGCCAGCAGCCATGGGGGGGAAGGGGAGACCCAGTACTTC. This codes for CASSHGGEGETQYF. The J gene is TRBJ2-5, the V gene TRBV7-9; TRBD2 matches at 7 bases. The germline gives CDR1 SEHNR, CDR2 FQNEAQ (reference sequence). The CDR3 length is 14 residues. V shed 5 bases and J 5 bases; nucleotides not matched to a gene: 8.

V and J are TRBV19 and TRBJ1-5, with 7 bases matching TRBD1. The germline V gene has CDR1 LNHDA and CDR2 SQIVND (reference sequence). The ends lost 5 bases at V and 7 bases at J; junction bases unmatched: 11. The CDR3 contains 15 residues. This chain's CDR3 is CASSVDRRLWQPQHF. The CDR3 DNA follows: TGTGCCAGTAGTGTGGACAGGAGATTATGGCAGCCCCAGCATTTT. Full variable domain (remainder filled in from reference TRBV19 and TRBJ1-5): DGGITQSPKYLFRKEGQNVTLSCEQNLNHDAMYWYRQDPGQGLRLIYYSQIVNDFQKGDIAEGYSVSREKKESFPLTVTSAQKNPTAFYLCASSVDRRLWQPQHFGDGTRLSIL.

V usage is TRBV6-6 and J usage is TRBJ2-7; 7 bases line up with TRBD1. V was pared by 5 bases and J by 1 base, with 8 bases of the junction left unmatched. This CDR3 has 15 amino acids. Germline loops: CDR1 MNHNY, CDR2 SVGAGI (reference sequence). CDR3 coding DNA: TGTGCCAGCAGTCCCGCAGACAGGGTATCCTACGAGCAGTACTTC. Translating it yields CASSPADRVSYEQYF.

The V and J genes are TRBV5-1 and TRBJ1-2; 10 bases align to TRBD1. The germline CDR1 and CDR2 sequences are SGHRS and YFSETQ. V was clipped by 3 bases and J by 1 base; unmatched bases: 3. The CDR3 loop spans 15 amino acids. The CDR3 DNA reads TGCGCCAGCAGCTCAGGACAGGGGGTTAACTATGGCTACACCTTC. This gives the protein CASSSGQGVNYGYTF.

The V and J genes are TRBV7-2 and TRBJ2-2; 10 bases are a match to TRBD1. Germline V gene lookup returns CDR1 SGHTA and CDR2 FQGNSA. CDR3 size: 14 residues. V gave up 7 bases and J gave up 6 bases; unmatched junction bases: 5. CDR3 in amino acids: CASNPGQGSGELFF. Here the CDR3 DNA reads TGTGCCAGCAATCCGGGACAGGGGTCCGGGGAGCTGTTTTTT. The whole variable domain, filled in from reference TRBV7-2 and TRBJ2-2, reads GAGVSQSPSNKVTEKGKDVELRCDPISGHTALYWYRQSLGQGLEFLIYFQGNSAPDKSGLPSDRFSAERTGGSVSTLTIQRTQQEDSAVYLCASNPGQGSGELFFGEGSRLTVL.

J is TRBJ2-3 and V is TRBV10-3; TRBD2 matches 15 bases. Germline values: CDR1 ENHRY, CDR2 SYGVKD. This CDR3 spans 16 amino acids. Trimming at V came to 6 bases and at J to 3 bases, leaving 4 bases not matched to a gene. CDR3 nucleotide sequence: TGTGCCATCAGAGGGACTAGCGGGGGGTTGACAGATACGCAGTATTTT. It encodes CAIRGTSGGLTDTQYF.

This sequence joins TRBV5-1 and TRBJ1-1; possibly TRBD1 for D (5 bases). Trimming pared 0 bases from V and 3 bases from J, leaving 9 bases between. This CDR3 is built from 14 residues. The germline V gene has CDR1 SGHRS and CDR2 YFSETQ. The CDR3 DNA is TGCGCCAGCAGCTTGGGACAGACAGACACTGAAGCTTTCTTT. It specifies CASSLGQTDTEAFF.

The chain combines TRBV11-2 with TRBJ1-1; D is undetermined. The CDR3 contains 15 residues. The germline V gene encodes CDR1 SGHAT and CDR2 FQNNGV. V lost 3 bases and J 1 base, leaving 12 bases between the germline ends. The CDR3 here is CASSLALGSNTEAFF. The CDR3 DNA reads TGTGCCAGCAGCTTGGCGTTGGGCTCGAACACTGAAGCTTTCTTT.

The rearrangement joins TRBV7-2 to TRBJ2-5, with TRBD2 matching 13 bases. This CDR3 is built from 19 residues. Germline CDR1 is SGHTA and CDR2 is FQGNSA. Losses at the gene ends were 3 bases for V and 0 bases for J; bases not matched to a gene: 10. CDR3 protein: CASSFPSKGTSGDQETQYF. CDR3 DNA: TGTGCCAGCAGCTTCCCATCCAAAGGGACTAGCGGGGACCAAGAGACCCAGTACTTC.

The chain's CDR3 is CSVDKDKTNYGYTF. The CDR3 nucleotides are TGCAGCGTTGATAAGGACAAAACTAACTATGGCTACACCTTC. This chain links TRBV29-1 with TRBJ1-2, with D possibly matching TRBD1 (5 bases). Germline V gene sequence: CDR1 SQVTM, CDR2 ANQGSEA. This CDR3 is 14 amino acids long. V was pared by 3 bases and J by 0 bases, with 11 bases between.

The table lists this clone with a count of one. CDR3 nucleotide sequence: TGTGCCGCCCAGAGCGACTCCTACGAGCAGTACTTC. This gives the protein CAAQSDSYEQYF. The chain is built from TRBV9 and TRBJ2-7; no definite D call. The CDR3 covers 12 residues. Germline V CDR1 and CDR2: SGDLS, YYNGEE. V gave up 10 bases and J gave up 0 bases, with 11 bases separating them.

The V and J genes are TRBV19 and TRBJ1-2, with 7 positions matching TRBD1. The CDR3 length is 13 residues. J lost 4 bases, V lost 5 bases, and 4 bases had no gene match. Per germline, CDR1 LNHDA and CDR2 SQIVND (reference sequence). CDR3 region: CASSDRAAYGYTF. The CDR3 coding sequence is TGTGCCAGTAGTGACAGGGCCGCCTATGGCTACACCTTC.

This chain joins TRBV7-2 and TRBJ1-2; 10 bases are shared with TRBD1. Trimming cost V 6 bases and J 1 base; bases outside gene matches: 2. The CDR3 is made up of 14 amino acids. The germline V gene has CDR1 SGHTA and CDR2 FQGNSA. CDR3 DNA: TGTGCCAGCAGTGACAGGGGGCATAACTATGGCTACACCTTC. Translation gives CASSDRGHNYGYTF.

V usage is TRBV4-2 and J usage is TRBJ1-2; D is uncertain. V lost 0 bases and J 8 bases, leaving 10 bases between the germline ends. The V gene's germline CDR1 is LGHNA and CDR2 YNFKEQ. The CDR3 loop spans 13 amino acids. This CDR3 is CASSQDWAIGYTF. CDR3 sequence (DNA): TGTGCCAGCAGCCAAGATTGGGCTATCGGCTACACCTTC.

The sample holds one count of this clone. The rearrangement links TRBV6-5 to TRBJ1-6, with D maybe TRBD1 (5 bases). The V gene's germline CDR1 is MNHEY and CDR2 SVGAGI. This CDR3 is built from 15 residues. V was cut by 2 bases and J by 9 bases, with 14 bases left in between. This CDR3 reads CASSYGAVGGSPLHF. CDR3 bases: TGTGCCAGCAGTTACGGGGCGGTGGGGGGTTCACCCCTCCACTTT.

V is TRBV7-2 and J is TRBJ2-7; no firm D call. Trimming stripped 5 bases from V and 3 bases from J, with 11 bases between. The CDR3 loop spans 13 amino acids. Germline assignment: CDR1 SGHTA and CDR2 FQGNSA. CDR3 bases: TGTGCCAGCAGCCCCCGGGTTTTCTACGAGCAGTACTTC. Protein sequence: CASSPRVFYEQYF.

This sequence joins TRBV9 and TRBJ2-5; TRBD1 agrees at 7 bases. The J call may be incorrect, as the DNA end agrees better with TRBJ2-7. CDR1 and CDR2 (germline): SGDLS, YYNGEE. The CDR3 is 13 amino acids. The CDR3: CASSVGTVHEQYF. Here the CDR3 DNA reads TGTGCCAGCAGCGTCGGGACAGTACACGAGCAGTACTTC.

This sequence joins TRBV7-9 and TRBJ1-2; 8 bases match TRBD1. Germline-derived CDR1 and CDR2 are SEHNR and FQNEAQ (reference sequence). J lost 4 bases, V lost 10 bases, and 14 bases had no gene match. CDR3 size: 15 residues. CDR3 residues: CATRTEGTGVYGYTF. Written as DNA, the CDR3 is TGTGCCACCAGAACCGAGGGGACAGGAGTCTATGGCTACACCTTC.

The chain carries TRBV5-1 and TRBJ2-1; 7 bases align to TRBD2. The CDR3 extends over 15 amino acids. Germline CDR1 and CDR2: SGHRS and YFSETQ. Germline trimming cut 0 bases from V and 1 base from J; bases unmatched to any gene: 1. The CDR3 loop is CASSLGGGSYNEQFF. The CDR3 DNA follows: TGCGCCAGCAGCTTGGGGGGGGGATCCTACAATGAGCAGTTCTTC. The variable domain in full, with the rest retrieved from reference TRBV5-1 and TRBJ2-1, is KAGVTQTPRYLIKTRGQQVTLSCSPISGHRSVSWYQQTPGQGLQFLFEYFSETQRNKGNFPGRFSGRQFSNSRSEMNVSTLELGDSALYLCASSLGGGSYNEQFFGPGTRLTVL.

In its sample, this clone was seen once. This CDR3 is CASSHGYADTEAFF. The CDR3 coding sequence is TGTGCCAGCAGCCACGGATATGCGGACACTGAAGCTTTCTTT. The chain combines TRBV11-3 with TRBJ1-1; no firm D call. Trimming pared 5 bases from V and 3 bases from J, leaving 13 bases between. The CDR3 has 14 amino acids. From germline, CDR1 is SGHNT and CDR2 YENEEA.

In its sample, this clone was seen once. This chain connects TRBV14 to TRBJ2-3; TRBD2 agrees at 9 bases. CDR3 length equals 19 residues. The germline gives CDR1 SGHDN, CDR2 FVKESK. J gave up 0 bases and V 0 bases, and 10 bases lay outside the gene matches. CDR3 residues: CASSQDPVTSGLSTDTQYF. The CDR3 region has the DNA TGTGCCAGCAGCCAAGACCCGGTGACTAGCGGTTTGAGCACAGATACGCAGTATTTT.

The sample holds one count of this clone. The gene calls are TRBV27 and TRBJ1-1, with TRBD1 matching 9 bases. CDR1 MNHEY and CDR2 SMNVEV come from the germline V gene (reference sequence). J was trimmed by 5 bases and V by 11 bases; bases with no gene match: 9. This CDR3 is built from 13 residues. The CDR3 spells CAVRQGERTEAFF. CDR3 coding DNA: TGTGCCGTAAGACAGGGGGAGAGAACTGAAGCTTTCTTT.

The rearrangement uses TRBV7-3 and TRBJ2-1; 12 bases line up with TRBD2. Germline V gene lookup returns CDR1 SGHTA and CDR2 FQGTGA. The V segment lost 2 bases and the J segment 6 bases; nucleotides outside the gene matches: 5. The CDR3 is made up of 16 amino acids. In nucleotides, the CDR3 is TGTGCCAGCAGCTTACTTCGGACTAGCGGGGCCAATGAGCAGTTCTTC. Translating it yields CASSLLRTSGANEQFF.